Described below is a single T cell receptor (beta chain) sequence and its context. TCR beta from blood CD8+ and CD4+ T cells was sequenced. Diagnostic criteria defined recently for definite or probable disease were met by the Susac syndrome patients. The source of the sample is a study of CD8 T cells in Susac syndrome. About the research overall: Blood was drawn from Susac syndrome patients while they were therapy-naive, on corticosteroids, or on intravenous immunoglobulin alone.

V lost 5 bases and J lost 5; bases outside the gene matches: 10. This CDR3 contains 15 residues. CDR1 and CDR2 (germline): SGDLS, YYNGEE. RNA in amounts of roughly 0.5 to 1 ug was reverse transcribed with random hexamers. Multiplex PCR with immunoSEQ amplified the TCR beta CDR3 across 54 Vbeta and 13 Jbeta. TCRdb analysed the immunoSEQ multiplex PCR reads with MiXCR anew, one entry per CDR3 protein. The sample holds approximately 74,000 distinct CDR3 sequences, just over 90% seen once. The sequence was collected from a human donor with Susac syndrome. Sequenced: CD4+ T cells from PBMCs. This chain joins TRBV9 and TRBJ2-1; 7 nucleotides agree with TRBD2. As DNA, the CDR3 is TGTGCCAGCAGGGACCCCGGTCTAGCGGACAATGAGCAGTTCTTC. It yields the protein CASRDPGLADNEQFF.